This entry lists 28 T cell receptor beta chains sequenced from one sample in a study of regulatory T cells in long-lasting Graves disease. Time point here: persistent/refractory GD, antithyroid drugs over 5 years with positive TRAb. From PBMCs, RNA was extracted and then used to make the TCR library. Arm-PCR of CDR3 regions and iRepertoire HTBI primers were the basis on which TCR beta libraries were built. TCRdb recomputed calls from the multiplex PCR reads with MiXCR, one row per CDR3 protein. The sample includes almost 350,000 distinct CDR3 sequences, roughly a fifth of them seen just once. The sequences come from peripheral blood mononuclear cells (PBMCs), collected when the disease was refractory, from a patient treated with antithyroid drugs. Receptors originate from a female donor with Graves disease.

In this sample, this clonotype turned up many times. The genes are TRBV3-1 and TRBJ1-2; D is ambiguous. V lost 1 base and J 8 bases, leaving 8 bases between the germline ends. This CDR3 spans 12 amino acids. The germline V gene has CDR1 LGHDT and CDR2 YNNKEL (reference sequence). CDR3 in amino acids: CASSQALGGYTF. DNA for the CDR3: TGTGCCAGCAGCCAAGCCCTTGGCGGCTACACCTTC.

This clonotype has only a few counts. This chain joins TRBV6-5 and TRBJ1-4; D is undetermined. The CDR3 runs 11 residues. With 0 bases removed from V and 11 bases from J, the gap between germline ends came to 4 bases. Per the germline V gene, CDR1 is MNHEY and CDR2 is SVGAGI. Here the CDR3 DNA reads TGTGCCAGCAGTTACTCGACCAAACTGTTTTTT. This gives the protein CASSYSTKLFF.

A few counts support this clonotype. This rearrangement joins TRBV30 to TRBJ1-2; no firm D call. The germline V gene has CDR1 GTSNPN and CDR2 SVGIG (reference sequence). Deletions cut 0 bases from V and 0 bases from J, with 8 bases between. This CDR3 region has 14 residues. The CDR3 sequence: CAWSVVLANYGYTF. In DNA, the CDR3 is TGTGCCTGGAGTGTTGTTTTAGCTAACTATGGCTACACCTTC. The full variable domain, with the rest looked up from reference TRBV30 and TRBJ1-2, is SQTIHQWPATLVQPVGSPLSLECTVEGTSNPNLYWYRQAAGRGLQLLFYSVGIGQISSEVPQNLSASRPQDRQFILSSKKLLLSDSGFYLCAWSVVLANYGYTFGSGTRLTVV.

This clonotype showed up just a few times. CDR3 amino acids: CAISERGTHEQYF. Written as DNA, the CDR3 is TGTGCCATCAGTGAGCGCGGGACGCACGAGCAGTACTTC. The V call is TRBV10-3, the J call TRBJ2-7; D possibly corresponds to TRBD2 (6 bases). V lost 2 bases to trimming and J lost 5 bases, with 10 bases between them. Germline CDR1 is ENHRY and CDR2 is SYGVKD. CDR3 length: 13 residues.

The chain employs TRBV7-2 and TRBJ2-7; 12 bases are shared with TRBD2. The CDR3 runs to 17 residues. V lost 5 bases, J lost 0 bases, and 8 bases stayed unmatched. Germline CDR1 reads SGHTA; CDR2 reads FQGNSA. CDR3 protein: CASSPRLAGVASYEQYF. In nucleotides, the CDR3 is TGTGCCAGCAGCCCAAGACTAGCGGGGGTGGCCTCCTACGAGCAGTACTTC.

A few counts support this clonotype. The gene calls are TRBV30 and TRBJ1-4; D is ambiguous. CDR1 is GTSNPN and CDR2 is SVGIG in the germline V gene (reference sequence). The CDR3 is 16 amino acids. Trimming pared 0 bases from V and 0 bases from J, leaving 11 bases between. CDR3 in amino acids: CAWSVLSGTTNEKLFF. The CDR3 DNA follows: TGTGCCTGGAGTGTACTCTCAGGAACAACTAATGAAAAACTGTTTTTT.

CDR3 region: CASLSQDGNYGYTF. The CDR3, as DNA: TGTGCCAGCCTCTCCCAGGACGGGAACTATGGCTACACCTTC. The chain carries TRBV27 and TRBJ1-2; D remains unclear. Germline values: CDR1 MNHEY, CDR2 SMNVEV (reference sequence). The CDR3 loop spans 14 amino acids. V lost 8 bases, J lost 2 bases, and 15 bases lay in between.

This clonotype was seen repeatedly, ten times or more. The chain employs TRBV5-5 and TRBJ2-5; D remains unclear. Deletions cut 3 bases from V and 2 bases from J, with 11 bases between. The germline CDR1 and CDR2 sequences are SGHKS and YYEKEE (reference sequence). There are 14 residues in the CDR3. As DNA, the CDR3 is TGTGCCAGCAGCTCCACGTCGCGGCAAGAGACCCAGTACTTC. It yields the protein CASSSTSRQETQYF. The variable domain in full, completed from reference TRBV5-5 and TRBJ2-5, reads DAGVTQSPTHLIKTRGQQVTLRCSPISGHKSVSWYQQVLGQGPQFIFQYYEKEERGRGNFPDRFSARQFPNYSSELNVNALLLGDSALYLCASSSTSRQETQYFGPGTRLLVL.

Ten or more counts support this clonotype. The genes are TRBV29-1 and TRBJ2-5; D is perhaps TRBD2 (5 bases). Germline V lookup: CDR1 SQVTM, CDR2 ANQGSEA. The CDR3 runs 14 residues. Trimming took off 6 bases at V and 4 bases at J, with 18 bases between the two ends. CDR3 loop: CSVADYPFGETQYF. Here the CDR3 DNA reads TGCAGCGTCGCCGACTACCCATTCGGAGAGACCCAGTACTTC.

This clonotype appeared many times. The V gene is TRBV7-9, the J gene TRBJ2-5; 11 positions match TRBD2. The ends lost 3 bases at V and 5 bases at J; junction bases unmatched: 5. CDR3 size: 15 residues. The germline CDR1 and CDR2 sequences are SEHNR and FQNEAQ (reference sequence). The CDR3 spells CASSFPTSGEETQYF. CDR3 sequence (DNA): TGTGCCAGCAGCTTTCCGACTAGCGGGGAGGAGACCCAGTACTTC. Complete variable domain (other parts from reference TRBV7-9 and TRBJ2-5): DTGVSQNPRHKITKRGQNVTFRCDPISEHNRLYWYRQTLGQGPEFLTYFQNEAQLEKSRLLSDRFSAERPKGSFSTLEIQRTEQGDSAMYLCASSFPTSGEETQYFGPGTRLLVL.

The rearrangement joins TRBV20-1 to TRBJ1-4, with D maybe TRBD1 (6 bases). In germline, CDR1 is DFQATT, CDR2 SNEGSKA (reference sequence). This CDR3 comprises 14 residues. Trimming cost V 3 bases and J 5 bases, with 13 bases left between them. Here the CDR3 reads CSARAQGRNEKLFF. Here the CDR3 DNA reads TGCAGTGCTAGGGCGCAGGGGAGAAATGAAAAACTGTTTTTT.

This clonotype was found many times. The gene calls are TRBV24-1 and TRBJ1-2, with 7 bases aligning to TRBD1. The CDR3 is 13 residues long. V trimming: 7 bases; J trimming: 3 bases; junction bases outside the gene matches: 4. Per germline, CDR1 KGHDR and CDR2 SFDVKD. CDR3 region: CATSRGIDYGYTF. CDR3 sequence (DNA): TGTGCCACCAGCAGGGGGATCGACTATGGCTACACCTTC.

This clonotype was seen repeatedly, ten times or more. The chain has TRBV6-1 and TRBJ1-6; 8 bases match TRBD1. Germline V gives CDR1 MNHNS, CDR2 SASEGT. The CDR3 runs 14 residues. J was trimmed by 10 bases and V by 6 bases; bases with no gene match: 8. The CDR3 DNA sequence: TGTGCCAGCAGCTCACGGACAGGGAGATCACCCCTCCACTTT. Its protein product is CASSSRTGRSPLHF.

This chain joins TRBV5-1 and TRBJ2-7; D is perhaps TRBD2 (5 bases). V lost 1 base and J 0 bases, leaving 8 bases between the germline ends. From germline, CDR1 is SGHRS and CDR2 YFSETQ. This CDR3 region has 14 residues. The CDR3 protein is CASSLQADSYEQYF. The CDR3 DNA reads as TGCGCCAGCAGCTTGCAAGCGGACTCCTACGAGCAGTACTTC.

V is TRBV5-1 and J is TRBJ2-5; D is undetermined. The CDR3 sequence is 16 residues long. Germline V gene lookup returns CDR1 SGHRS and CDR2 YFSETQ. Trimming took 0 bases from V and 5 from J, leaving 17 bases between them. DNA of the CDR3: TGCGCCAGCAGCTTGGGGCGAGGAGCTTCCCTTGAGACCCAGTACTTC. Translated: CASSLGRGASLETQYF.

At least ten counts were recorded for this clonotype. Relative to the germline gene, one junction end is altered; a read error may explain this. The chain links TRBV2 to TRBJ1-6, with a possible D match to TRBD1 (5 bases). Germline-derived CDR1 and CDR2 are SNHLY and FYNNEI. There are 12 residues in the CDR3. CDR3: CAGRELNSPLHF. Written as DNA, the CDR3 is TGTGCCGGCAGGGAACTTAATTCACCCCTCCACTTT. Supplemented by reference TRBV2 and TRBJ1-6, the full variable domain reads EPEVTQTPSHQVTQMGQEVILRCVPISNHLYFYWYRQILGQKVEFLVSFYNNEISEKSEIFDDQFSVERPDGSNFTLKIRSTKLEDSAMYFCAGRELNSPLHFGNGTRLTVT.

This CDR3 reads CSARGQAFKNIQYF. For the CDR3, the DNA is TGCAGTGCTAGAGGGCAGGCCTTCAAAAACATTCAGTACTTC. V usage is TRBV20-1 and J usage is TRBJ2-4; unclear D gene. The ends were cut back, 1 base at V and 3 bases at J, with 10 bases in the middle. This CDR3 is built from 14 residues. Germline V gene data show CDR1 as DFQATT and CDR2 as SNEGSKA (reference sequence).

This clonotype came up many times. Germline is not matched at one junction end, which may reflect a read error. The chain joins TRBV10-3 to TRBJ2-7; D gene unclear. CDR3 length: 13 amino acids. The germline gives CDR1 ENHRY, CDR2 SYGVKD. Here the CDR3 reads CAISEDVTNNRHF. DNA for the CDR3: TGTGCCATCAGTGAGGACGTGACGAACAATAGGCACTTC.

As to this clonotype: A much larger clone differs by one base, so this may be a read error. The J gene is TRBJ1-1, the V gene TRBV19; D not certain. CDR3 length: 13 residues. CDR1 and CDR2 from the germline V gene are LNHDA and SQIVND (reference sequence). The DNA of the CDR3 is TGTGCCAGTAGTTACAACATGAACACTGAAGCTTCCTTT. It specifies CASSYNMNTEASF.

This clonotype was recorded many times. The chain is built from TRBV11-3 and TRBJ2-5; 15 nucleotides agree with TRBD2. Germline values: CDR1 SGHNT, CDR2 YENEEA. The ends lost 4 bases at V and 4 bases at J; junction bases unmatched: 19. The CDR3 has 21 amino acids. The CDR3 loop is CASSYSPGLAGGPGSGETQYF. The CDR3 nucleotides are TGTGCCAGCAGCTATAGCCCAGGACTAGCGGGGGGGCCGGGGAGCGGAGAGACCCAGTACTTC.

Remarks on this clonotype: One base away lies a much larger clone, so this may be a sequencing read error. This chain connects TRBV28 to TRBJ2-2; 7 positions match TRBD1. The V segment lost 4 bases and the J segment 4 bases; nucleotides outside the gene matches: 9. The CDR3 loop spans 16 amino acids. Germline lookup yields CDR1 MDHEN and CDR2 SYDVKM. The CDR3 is CASSSTGTATTGELFF. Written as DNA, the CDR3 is TGTGCCAGCAGTTCCACCGGGACAGCTACCACCGGGGAGCTGTTTTTT.

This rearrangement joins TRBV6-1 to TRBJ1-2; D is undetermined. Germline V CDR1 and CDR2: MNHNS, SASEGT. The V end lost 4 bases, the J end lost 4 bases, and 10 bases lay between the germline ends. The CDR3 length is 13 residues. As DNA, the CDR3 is TGTGCCAGCAGTGCCCGGAACACCTATGGCTACACCTTC. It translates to CASSARNTYGYTF.

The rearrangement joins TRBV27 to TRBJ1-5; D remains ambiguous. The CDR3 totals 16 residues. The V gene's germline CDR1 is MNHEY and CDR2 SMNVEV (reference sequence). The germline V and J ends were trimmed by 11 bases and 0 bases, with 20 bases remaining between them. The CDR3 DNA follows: TGTGCCCGCCGCGTCGGTCCGGATTATAGCAATCAGCCCCAGCATTTT. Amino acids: CARRVGPDYSNQPQHF.

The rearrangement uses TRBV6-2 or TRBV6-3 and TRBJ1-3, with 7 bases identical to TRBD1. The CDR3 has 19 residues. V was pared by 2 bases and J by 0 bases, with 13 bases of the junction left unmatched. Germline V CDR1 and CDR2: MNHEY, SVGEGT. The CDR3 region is CASSYASPGTAFSGNTIYF. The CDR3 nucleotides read TGTGCCAGCAGTTACGCGAGTCCCGGGACAGCGTTCTCTGGAAACACCATATATTTT.

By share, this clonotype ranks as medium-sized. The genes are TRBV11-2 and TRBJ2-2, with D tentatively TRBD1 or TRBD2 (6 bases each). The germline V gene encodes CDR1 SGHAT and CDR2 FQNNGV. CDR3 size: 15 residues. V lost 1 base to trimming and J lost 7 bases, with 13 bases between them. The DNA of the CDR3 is TGTGCCAGCAGCTTAGTTAGGGGGGCGAGCGGGGAGCTGTTTTTT. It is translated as CASSLVRGASGELFF.

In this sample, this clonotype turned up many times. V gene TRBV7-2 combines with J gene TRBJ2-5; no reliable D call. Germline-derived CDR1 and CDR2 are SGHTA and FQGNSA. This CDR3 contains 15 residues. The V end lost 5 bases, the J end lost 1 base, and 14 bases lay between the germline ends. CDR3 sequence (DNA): TGTGCCAGCAGCCCAAGAGGACCCACCCAAGAGACCCAGTACTTC. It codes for CASSPRGPTQETQYF.

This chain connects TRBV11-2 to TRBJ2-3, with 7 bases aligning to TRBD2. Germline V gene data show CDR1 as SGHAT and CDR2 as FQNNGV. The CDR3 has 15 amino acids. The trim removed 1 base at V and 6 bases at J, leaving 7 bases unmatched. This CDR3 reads CASSLAREILDTQYF. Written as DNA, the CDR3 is TGTGCCAGCAGCTTAGCGCGGGAGATACTGGATACGCAGTATTTT.

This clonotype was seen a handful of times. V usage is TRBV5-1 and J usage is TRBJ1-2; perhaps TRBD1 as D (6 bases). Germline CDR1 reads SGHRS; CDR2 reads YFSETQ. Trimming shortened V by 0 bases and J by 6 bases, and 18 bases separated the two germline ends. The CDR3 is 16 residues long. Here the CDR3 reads CASSLEGSNRVNGYTF. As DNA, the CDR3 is TGCGCCAGCAGCTTGGAAGGCAGTAACAGGGTAAATGGCTACACCTTC. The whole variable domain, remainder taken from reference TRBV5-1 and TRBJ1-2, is KAGVTQTPRYLIKTRGQQVTLSCSPISGHRSVSWYQQTPGQGLQFLFEYFSETQRNKGNFPGRFSGRQFSNSRSEMNVSTLELGDSALYLCASSLEGSNRVNGYTFGSGTRLTVV.